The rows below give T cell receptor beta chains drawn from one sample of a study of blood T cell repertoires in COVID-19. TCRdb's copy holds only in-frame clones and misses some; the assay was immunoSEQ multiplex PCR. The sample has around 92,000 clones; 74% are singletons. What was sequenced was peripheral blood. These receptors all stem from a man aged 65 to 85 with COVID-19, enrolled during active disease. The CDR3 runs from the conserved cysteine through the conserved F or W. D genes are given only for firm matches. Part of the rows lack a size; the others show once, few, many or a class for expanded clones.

CDR3: CASSLTGPQPQHF
DNA: TGTGCCAGCAGTCTTACTGGTCCCCAGCCCCAGCATTTT
D: -
size: -
V: TRBV6-5
J: TRBJ1-5
length: 13

CDR3: CASGAGQSSYNEQFF
DNA: TGTGCCAGCGGGGCGGGACAGAGCTCCTACAATGAGCAGTTCTTC
D: -
size: -
V: TRBV7-3
J: TRBJ2-1
length: 15

CDR3: CASSGDSQETQYF
DNA: TGTGCCAGCAGTGGGGACAGCCAAGAGACCCAGTACTTC
D: TRBD1
size: few
V: TRBV2
J: TRBJ2-5
length: 13

CDR3: CASSARTQVAGNTIYF
DNA: TGTGCCAGCAGCGCCAGGACACAGGTAGCTGGAAACACCATATATTTT
D: -
size: -
V: TRBV9
J: TRBJ1-3
length: 16

CDR3: CAWVQTGQLEEQYF
DNA: TGTGCCTGGGTACAGACAGGGCAACTAGAAGAGCAGTACTTC
D: TRBD1
size: -
V: TRBV30
J: TRBJ2-7
length: 14

CDR3: CASSSLQGSNQPQHF
DNA: TGTGCCAGCAGTTCCCTACAGGGGAGCAATCAGCCCCAGCATTTT
D: TRBD1
size: once
V: TRBV28
J: TRBJ1-5
length: 15

CDR3: CASSPQGNPDNQPQHF
DNA: TGTGCCAGCTCACCACAGGGGAACCCCGACAATCAGCCCCAGCATTTT
D: -
size: once
V: TRBV18
J: TRBJ1-5
length: 16

CDR3: CASSSTLNTIYF
DNA: TGTGCCAGCAGTTCAACTCTGAACACCATATATTTT
D: -
size: -
V: TRBV12-3/TRBV12-4
J: TRBJ1-3
length: 12

CDR3: CASSSPGQGAKNIQYF
DNA: TGTGCCAGCAGTTCTCCGGGACAGGGGGCCAAAAACATTCAGTACTTC
D: TRBD1
size: few
V: TRBV2
J: TRBJ2-4
length: 16

CDR3: CASSSPGIQETQYF
DNA: TGTGCCAGCAGCTCTCCCGGGATACAAGAGACCCAGTACTTC
D: -
size: -
V: TRBV7-2
J: TRBJ2-5
length: 14

CDR3: CASSWTGGGRSYEQYF
DNA: TGTGCCAGCAGTTGGACAGGGGGGGGCCGCTCCTACGAGCAGTACTTC
D: TRBD1
size: -
V: TRBV25-1
J: TRBJ2-7
length: 16

CDR3: CASSSQGADEKLFF
DNA: TGTGCCAGCAGCTCACAGGGGGCAGATGAAAAACTGTTTTTT
D: TRBD1
size: -
V: TRBV7-2
J: TRBJ1-4
length: 14

CDR3: CAISDDSYYSGANVLTF
DNA: TGTGCCATCAGTGACGACAGCTACTACTCTGGGGCCAACGTCCTGACTTTC
D: -
size: -
V: TRBV10-3
J: TRBJ2-6
length: 17

CDR3: CASSVRGGTEAFF
DNA: TGCGCCAGCAGCGTCCGGGGGGGTACTGAAGCTTTCTTT
D: -
size: -
V: TRBV5-1
J: TRBJ1-1
length: 13

CDR3: CATQTKGDNEQFF
DNA: TGTGCCACCCAAACGAAAGGGGACAATGAGCAGTTCTTC
D: -
size: once
V: TRBV7-2
J: TRBJ2-1
length: 13

CDR3: CAWSRSDRWVQPQHF
DNA: TGTGCCTGGAGCCGTTCGGACAGGTGGGTTCAGCCCCAGCATTTT
D: TRBD1
size: once
V: TRBV30
J: TRBJ1-5
length: 15

CDR3: CASSQDEDGTGGRYEQYF
DNA: TGTGCCAGCAGCCAAGATGAAGATGGGACAGGGGGTCGGTACGAGCAGTACTTC
D: TRBD1
size: -
V: TRBV4-2
J: TRBJ2-7
length: 18

CDR3: CASSSTGGYSPLHF
DNA: TGTGCCAGCAGTTCGACAGGGGGTTACTCACCCCTCCACTTT
D: TRBD1
size: -
V: TRBV27
J: TRBJ1-6
length: 14

CDR3: CASSYSNNEQFF
DNA: TGTGCCAGCAGTTACTCCAACAATGAGCAGTTCTTC
D: -
size: -
V: TRBV6-2/TRBV6-3
J: TRBJ2-1
length: 12

CDR3: CASSLNGRGETQYF
DNA: TGTGCCAGCAGCCTCAATGGGAGAGGAGAGACCCAGTACTTC
D: -
size: -
V: TRBV7-2
J: TRBJ2-5
length: 14

CDR3: CASSQQGGYTDTQYF
DNA: TGCGCCAGCAGCCAGCAGGGGGGATATACAGATACGCAGTATTTT
D: -
size: few
V: TRBV4-3
J: TRBJ2-3
length: 15

CDR3: CASSYGGLVNTEAFF
DNA: TGTGCCAGCAGTTACGGGGGACTTGTGAACACTGAAGCTTTCTTT
D: -
size: -
V: TRBV6-2/TRBV6-3
J: TRBJ1-1
length: 15

CDR3: CAWSVRGAPSTDTQYF
DNA: TGTGCCTGGAGTGTACGGGGTGCCCCTAGCACAGATACGCAGTATTTT
D: -
size: -
V: TRBV30
J: TRBJ2-3
length: 16

CDR3: CASSYGQGLYEQYF
DNA: TGCGCCAGCAGCTACGGACAGGGGCTCTACGAGCAGTACTTC
D: TRBD1
size: -
V: TRBV5-1
J: TRBJ2-7
length: 14

CDR3: CASSLGGSTDTQYF
DNA: TGTGCCAGCAGCTTAGGCGGGAGCACAGATACGCAGTATTTT
D: -
size: -
V: TRBV11-3
J: TRBJ2-3
length: 14

CDR3: CASSEKTAGITDTQYF
DNA: TGTGCCAGCAGCGAAAAGACCGCAGGGATAACAGATACGCAGTATTTT
D: -
size: -
V: TRBV9
J: TRBJ2-3
length: 16

CDR3: CASSPFGTSVLTDTQYF
DNA: TGTGCCAGCTCTCCCTTTGGGACTAGCGTTCTCACCGATACGCAGTATTTT
D: TRBD2
size: -
V: TRBV2
J: TRBJ2-3
length: 17

CDR3: CASSESPNYNEQFF
DNA: TGTGCCAGCAGTGAGTCCCCAAACTACAATGAGCAGTTCTTC
D: -
size: -
V: TRBV2
J: TRBJ2-1
length: 14

CDR3: CASSTLGQGALGNSPLHF
DNA: TGCGCCAGCTCCACCCTGGGACAGGGGGCATTGGGTAATTCACCCCTCCACTTT
D: TRBD1
size: -
V: TRBV5-1
J: TRBJ1-6
length: 18

CDR3: CASSSPTPRGADTQYF
DNA: TGTGCCAGCAGCAGCCCCACCCCCCGCGGCGCAGATACGCAGTATTTT
D: -
size: -
V: TRBV28
J: TRBJ2-3
length: 16

CDR3: CASSGTHTDTQYF
DNA: TGTGCCAGCAGCGGGACACACACAGATACGCAGTATTTT
D: -
size: -
V: TRBV9
J: TRBJ2-3
length: 13

CDR3: CASSLSGGRLWAEQFF
DNA: TGTGCCAGCAGTTTAAGCGGAGGGCGACTTTGGGCTGAGCAGTTCTTC
D: -
size: -
V: TRBV27
J: TRBJ2-1
length: 16

CDR3: CASKRGLLTDTQYF
DNA: TGTGCCAGTAAAAGGGGGCTCCTCACAGATACGCAGTATTTT
D: TRBD1
size: -
V: TRBV19
J: TRBJ2-3
length: 14

CDR3: CASSFRTPYEQYF
DNA: TGTGCCAGCAGTTTTCGGACACCATACGAGCAGTACTTC
D: -
size: -
V: TRBV27
J: TRBJ2-7
length: 13

CDR3: CASSQERRDRVFLFYGYTF
DNA: TGTGCCAGCAGCCAAGAGCGAAGGGACAGGGTTTTTCTATTCTATGGCTACACCTTC
D: TRBD1
size: few
V: TRBV3-1/TRBV3-2
J: TRBJ1-2
length: 19

CDR3: CASRYRQHNEQFF
DNA: TGTGCCAGCAGGTATAGACAGCACAATGAGCAGTTCTTC
D: -
size: once
V: TRBV12-3/TRBV12-4
J: TRBJ2-1
length: 13

CDR3: CASSQGDRGQYF
DNA: TGCGCCAGCAGCCAAGGGGACAGAGGGCAGTATTTT
D: TRBD1
size: -
V: TRBV4-3
J: TRBJ2-3
length: 12

CDR3: CASSLLTGGLEEQYF
DNA: TGTGCCAGCAGCTTGTTGACAGGGGGTCTGGAGGAGCAGTACTTC
D: TRBD1
size: many
V: TRBV5-5
J: TRBJ2-7
length: 15

CDR3: CASTPLGGEGTQYF
DNA: TGTGCCAGCACTCCGTTGGGGGGTGAGGGGACCCAGTACTTC
D: -
size: once
V: TRBV6-5
J: TRBJ2-5
length: 14

CDR3: CASSPGVGRQETQYF
DNA: TGTGCCAGCAGCCCCGGGGTAGGGAGGCAAGAGACCCAGTACTTC
D: -
size: few
V: TRBV7-3
J: TRBJ2-5
length: 15

CDR3: CASSPTGDPLHF
DNA: TGTGCCAGCAGTCCCACCGGAGATCCCCTCCACTTT
D: -
size: few
V: TRBV27
J: TRBJ1-6
length: 12

CDR3: CASRQQGSTDTQYF
DNA: TGTGCCAGCAGACAACAGGGCTCCACAGATACGCAGTATTTT
D: -
size: -
V: TRBV3-1/TRBV3-2
J: TRBJ2-3
length: 14

CDR3: CASSQSSSGSEQFF
DNA: TGTGCCAGCAGCCAATCGTCTAGCGGGAGCGAGCAGTTCTTC
D: TRBD2
size: -
V: TRBV16
J: TRBJ2-1
length: 14

CDR3: CASSWGTSGTGELFF
DNA: TGTGCCAGCAGCTGGGGGACTAGCGGAACCGGGGAGCTGTTTTTT
D: TRBD2
size: -
V: TRBV3-1/TRBV3-2
J: TRBJ2-2
length: 15

CDR3: CASTAGFNEQFF
DNA: TGTGCCAGCACTGCAGGGTTCAATGAGCAGTTCTTC
D: -
size: -
V: TRBV5-8
J: TRBJ2-1
length: 12

CDR3: CASSQILAWADTQYF
DNA: TGCGCCAGCAGCCAAATACTAGCGTGGGCAGATACGCAGTATTTT
D: TRBD2
size: -
V: TRBV5-1
J: TRBJ2-3
length: 15

CDR3: CASSMRFQETQYF
DNA: TGTGCCAGCAGCATGCGGTTCCAAGAGACCCAGTACTTC
D: -
size: -
V: TRBV11-1
J: TRBJ2-5
length: 13

CDR3: CASSLSRTGEGYGYTF
DNA: TGTGCCAGCAGTCTCTCTCGGACAGGCGAGGGCTATGGCTACACCTTC
D: TRBD1
size: -
V: TRBV6-2/TRBV6-3
J: TRBJ1-2
length: 16

CDR3: CASSLVSANTDTQYF
DNA: TGCGCCAGCAGCTTGGTTAGCGCGAACACAGATACGCAGTATTTT
D: -
size: -
V: TRBV5-1
J: TRBJ2-3
length: 15

CDR3: CASWRGIEYTF
DNA: TGTGCCTCTTGGAGGGGTATCGAGTACACCTTC
D: -
size: -
V: TRBV6-5
J: TRBJ1-2
length: 11

CDR3: CASTSRRTSGGTQYF
DNA: TGTGCCAGCACCTCTAGGCGGACTAGCGGTGGTACGCAGTATTTT
D: TRBD2
size: few
V: TRBV28
J: TRBJ2-3
length: 15

CDR3: CASSLWRLAGEPGDNEQFF
DNA: TGTGCCAGCAGCTTATGGCGGCTAGCGGGAGAGCCTGGGGACAATGAGCAGTTCTTC
D: TRBD2
size: once
V: TRBV7-3
J: TRBJ2-1
length: 19

CDR3: CATSRLDQPQHF
DNA: TGTGCCACCAGCAGGCTAGATCAGCCCCAGCATTTT
D: -
size: -
V: TRBV15
J: TRBJ1-5
length: 12

CDR3: CASSFGQINTEAFF
DNA: TGTGCCAGCAGTTTTGGACAGATTAACACTGAAGCTTTCTTT
D: -
size: many
V: TRBV28
J: TRBJ1-1
length: 14